This TCR beta chain was identified during a study of blood T cells in healthy people across ages. Overall study results and limits: Whereas aged donors had fewer naive CD4+ cells, long-lived donors had more of them and higher diversity.

Germline values: CDR1 MNHEY, CDR2 SMNVEV (reference sequence). The CDR3 is made up of 13 amino acids. Unmatched junction bases numbered 4, after V lost 6 bases and J lost 2 bases. This clonotype occurred many times. What it binds is not known. Combining a sample-barcoded 5' primer with a J-beta primer mix, a second PCR ran for roughly 6 to 12 cycles. MiXCR was run by TCRdb on the 5' RACE reads, yielding one entry per CDR3 protein. This repertoire shows 980,000 or so distinct CDR3 sequences, around 49% found once; its top ten account for over 10%. In terms of origin and age, donors were healthy Caucasian individuals from Russia aged about 6 to 90. Peripheral blood was drawn, approximately 9.7 milliliters per donor.

The sequence derives from a man aged 25-45 years in good health. The sample comprised blood. The chain recombines TRBV27 with TRBJ2-7; 7 nucleotides line up with TRBD1. The CDR3 DNA reads TGTGCCAGCAGAACACAGGGGACCTACGAGCAGTACTTC. Amino acids: CASRTQGTYEQYF.